The 19 T cell receptor beta chains below come from one sample, sequenced in a study of T cell responses to AZD1222 COVID-19 vaccine. The assay was immunoSEQ multiplex PCR, and TCRdb's table has in-frame clones only and misses some. This repertoire shows about 140,000 clones, 80% to 95% found once; its top ten account for roughly 3.5%. The sequencing used peripheral blood, collected 28 days after the second AZD1222 dose. The receptors originated from an adult who received the AZD1222 COVID-19 vaccine.

The chain combines TRBV6-5 with TRBJ1-1; D unclear. V lost 2 bases and J lost 1, with 8 bases in between. This CDR3 comprises 14 residues. The germline V gene encodes CDR1 MNHEY and CDR2 SVGAGI. CDR3 in amino acids: CASSYRGGNTEAFF. The CDR3 bases are TGTGCCAGCAGTTACCGCGGCGGGAACACTGAAGCTTTCTTT.

This rearrangement joins TRBV27 to TRBJ1-5; tentative D call: TRBD1 (5 bases). The CDR3 extends over 12 amino acids. V lost 10 bases, J lost 4 bases, and 11 bases lay in between. CDR1 MNHEY and CDR2 SMNVEV come from the germline V gene (reference sequence). For the CDR3, the DNA is TGTGCCACCTCTACAGGAAATCAGCCCCAGCATTTT. Translating gives CATSTGNQPQHF.

V gene TRBV7-2 combines with J gene TRBJ2-2; perhaps TRBD1 as D (6 bases). With 5 bases removed from V and 5 bases from J, the gap between germline ends came to 15 bases. CDR3 length: 15 residues. CDR1 SGHTA and CDR2 FQGNSA come from the germline V gene. The CDR3 sequence: CASSTGQRLTGELFF. The DNA of the CDR3 is TGTGCCAGCAGCACAGGACAGAGACTTACCGGGGAGCTGTTTTTT.

This chain connects TRBV19 to TRBJ1-5; D unresolved. The germline V gene has CDR1 LNHDA and CDR2 SQIVND (reference sequence). V lost 5 bases and J 2 bases, leaving 16 bases between the germline ends. The CDR3 sequence is 16 residues long. The CDR3 protein is CASSGGRAAGNQPQHF. Written as DNA, the CDR3 is TGTGCCAGTAGTGGCGGCCGGGCGGCGGGCAATCAGCCCCAGCATTTT.

CDR3 coding DNA: TGTGCCAGCAGCTTAGCCCCGGGGGGCCTGGGTGAAAAACTGTTTTTT. As protein: CASSLAPGGLGEKLFF. This chain uses TRBV11-3 with TRBJ1-4; tentatively, D is TRBD1 (6 bases). V lost 1 base and J 7 bases, leaving 16 bases between the germline ends. The germline gives CDR1 SGHNT, CDR2 YENEEA. The CDR3 consists of 16 residues.

The genes are TRBV7-2 and TRBJ2-1; 10 nucleotides align to TRBD2. CDR1 and CDR2 (germline): SGHTA, FQGNSA. The CDR3 length is 15 residues. Germline trimming cut 4 bases from V and 5 bases from J; bases unmatched to any gene: 5. CDR3 sequence: CASSSSGRRDNEQFF. The CDR3 nucleotides are TGTGCCAGCAGCTCTAGCGGGAGAAGAGACAATGAGCAGTTCTTC.

The rearrangement uses TRBV18 and TRBJ2-3; 7 bases are a match to TRBD2. CDR1 is KGHSH and CDR2 is LQKENI in the germline V gene. Unmatched junction bases numbered 20, after V lost 4 bases and J lost 10 bases. CDR3 length: 17 amino acids. The CDR3 DNA is TGTGCCAGCTCACTGCCGAGGGGCGGGAGAGCCTCCATGGCGCAGTATTTT. Protein: CASSLPRGGRASMAQYF.

This CDR3 reads CATSRDEGNTIYF. CDR3 sequence (DNA): TGTGCCACCAGCAGAGACGAGGGAAACACCATATATTTT. The rearrangement uses TRBV15 and TRBJ1-3, with no clear D. The CDR3 has 13 amino acids. Trimming removed 0 bases at V and 4 bases at J, with 4 bases between. Germline CDR1 is LNHNV and CDR2 is YYDKDF (reference sequence).

J is TRBJ1-2 and V is TRBV28; D is perhaps TRBD1 (6 bases). Trimming pared 6 bases from V and 2 bases from J, leaving 13 bases between. CDR1 and CDR2 from the germline V gene are MDHEN and SYDVKM. The CDR3 has 14 residues. The CDR3 protein is CASRPDSVNYGYTF. CDR3 bases: TGTGCCAGCAGACCGGACAGCGTAAACTATGGCTACACCTTC.

This chain uses TRBV20-1 with TRBJ2-1; no clear D. CDR3 length: 10 residues. The V and J ends lost 3 bases and 8 bases respectively, with 5 bases between them. The germline V gene encodes CDR1 DFQATT and CDR2 SNEGSKA (reference sequence). CDR3 coding DNA: TGCAGTGCTAGTGTTTATGAGCAGTTCTTC. This codes for CSASVYEQFF.

The chain has TRBV28 and TRBJ2-2; TRBD1 aligns across 8 bases. The V gene end was trimmed by 3 bases and the J gene end by 5 bases; junction bases not matched to a gene: 5. The length of the CDR3 is 15 residues. CDR1 and CDR2 from the germline V gene are MDHEN and SYDVKM. The CDR3 reads CASSFSRGRTGELFF. DNA for the CDR3: TGTGCCAGCAGTTTCAGCAGGGGGCGGACCGGGGAGCTGTTTTTT.

The chain carries TRBV11-2 and TRBJ2-2; 8 nucleotides agree with TRBD2. Germline-derived CDR1 and CDR2 are SGHAT and FQNNGV. CDR3 length: 15 amino acids. J was trimmed by 4 bases and V by 5 bases; bases with no gene match: 6. The CDR3 spells CASSRSGTITGELFF. The CDR3 nucleotides read TGTGCCAGCAGCCGTAGCGGGACGATCACCGGGGAGCTGTTTTTT.

The chain couples TRBV20-1 to TRBJ2-3; D call uncertain. There are 11 residues in the CDR3. Germline loops: CDR1 DFQATT, CDR2 SNEGSKA (reference sequence). V lost 3 bases, J lost 10 bases, and 11 bases lay in between. DNA of the CDR3: TGCAGTGCTAGCCCCGCCTGGTCGCAGTATTTT. It translates to CSASPAWSQYF.

The chain joins TRBV25-1 to TRBJ2-2; 7 bases are a match to TRBD1. The junction had 9 bases not matched to a gene; V was cut back by 2 bases and J by 6 bases. CDR3 length: 16 residues. Germline V CDR1 and CDR2: MGHDK, SYGVNS. The CDR3 coding sequence is TGTGCCAGCAGTGAACCGACAGGGATTTTTCCCGGGGAGCTGTTTTTT. Residues: CASSEPTGIFPGELFF.

The chain combines TRBV6-5 with TRBJ1-4, with 9 bases that match TRBD1. This CDR3 region has 14 residues. The V gene end was trimmed by 7 bases and the J gene end by 7 bases; junction bases not matched to a gene: 7. The germline gives CDR1 MNHEY, CDR2 SVGAGI. CDR3 in DNA: TGTGCCAGCAACAGGGGGCGAACGGGTGAAAAACTGTTTTTT. Translation: CASNRGRTGEKLFF.

The gene calls are TRBV4-1 and TRBJ1-2, with D possibly being TRBD1 (5 bases). Trimming took off 0 bases at V and 7 bases at J, with 12 bases between the two ends. The CDR3 loop spans 14 amino acids. Per germline, CDR1 MGHRA and CDR2 YSYEKL. The CDR3 sequence is CASSQDSGRGGYTF. CDR3 nucleotides: TGCGCCAGCAGCCAAGATTCAGGGCGGGGTGGCTACACCTTC.

V usage is TRBV12-3 or TRBV12-4 and J usage is TRBJ1-5, with D unclear. The CDR3 runs to 13 residues. V lost 0 bases and J lost 9, with 9 bases in between. For the CDR3, the DNA is TGTGCCAGCAGTTTAGCCGCGGGAAGGCCCCAGCATTTT. Its protein product is CASSLAAGRPQHF.

The chain links TRBV7-8 to TRBJ1-4; maybe TRBD1 (5 bases). With 5 bases removed from V and 8 bases from J, the gap between germline ends came to 9 bases. CDR3 length equals 12 residues. Germline V CDR1 and CDR2: SGHVS, FQNEAQ. The CDR3 DNA follows: TGTGCCAGCAGCCCGGAGGGGGAAAAACTGTTTTTT. This gives the protein CASSPEGEKLFF.

This rearrangement joins TRBV6-5 to TRBJ2-7; possibly TRBD2 for D (5 bases). This CDR3 contains 13 residues. V lost 6 bases to trimming and J lost 2 bases, with 11 bases between them. Germline CDR1 reads MNHEY; CDR2 reads SVGAGI. CDR3 DNA sequence: TGTGCCAGCAGGCCCCGAGGGACCTACGAGCAGTACTTC. Residues: CASRPRGTYEQYF.